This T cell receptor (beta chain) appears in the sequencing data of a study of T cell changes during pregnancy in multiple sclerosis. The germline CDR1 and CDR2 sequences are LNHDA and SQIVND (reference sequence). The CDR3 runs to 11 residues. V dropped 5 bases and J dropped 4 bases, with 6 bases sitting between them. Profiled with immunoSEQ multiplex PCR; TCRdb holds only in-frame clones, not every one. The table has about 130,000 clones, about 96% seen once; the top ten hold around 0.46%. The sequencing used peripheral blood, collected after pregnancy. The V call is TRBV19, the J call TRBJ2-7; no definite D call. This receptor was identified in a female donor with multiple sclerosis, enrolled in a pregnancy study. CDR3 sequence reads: CASSSLYEQYF. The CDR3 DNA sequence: TGTGCCAGTAGTTCCCTATACGAGCAGTACTTC. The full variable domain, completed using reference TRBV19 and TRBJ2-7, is DGGITQSPKYLFRKEGQNVTLSCEQNLNHDAMYWYRQDPGQGLRLIYYSQIVNDFQKGDIAEGYSVSREKKESFPLTVTSAQKNPTAFYLCASSSLYEQYFGPGTRLTVT.